This T cell receptor beta chain was recovered during a study of Graves' ophthalmopathy and Graves' hyperthyroidism. Excluded were patients with other autoimmune diseases, uncontrolled infections, pregnancy or lactation. Germline trimming cut 7 bases from V and 4 bases from J; bases unmatched to any gene: 10. The CDR3 spans 14 residues. CDR1 and CDR2 (germline): SQVTM, ANQGSEA. Many counts were recorded for this clonotype. RNA transcripts provided the template for amplifying TCR beta CDR3 regions. HTBI primers served in a first-round RT-PCR, which a second-round multiplex PCR followed. From the multiplex PCR reads, TCRdb called clonotypes with MiXCR, one entry per CDR3 protein. The sample includes around 340,000 distinct CDR3 sequences, about a sixth seen only once; the top ten take 12%.

The genes are TRBV29-1 and TRBJ1-1, with 9 bases lining up with TRBD1. Sequenced material: peripheral blood. This receptor was obtained from an adult man with Graves' ophthalmopathy. The CDR3 nucleotides are TGCAGCGCTATTCGGGACAGGGTAAGCACTGAAGCTTTCTTT. Encoded protein: CSAIRDRVSTEAFF.